These 17 T cell receptor beta chains came from one sample sequenced in a study of blood T cells in healthy people across ages. Using a J-beta primer mix together with a sample-barcoded 5' primer, a second PCR was run for 7 to 11 cycles. Each CDR3 protein is one row after TCRdb ran MiXCR on the 5' RACE reads. The sample carries hundreds of thousands of distinct CDR3 sequences, about 54% recorded once. Sequencing was performed on blood. These receptor sequences come from a man aged 55 to 70 in good health.

This chain uses TRBV29-1 with TRBJ1-1; D uncertain. The CDR3 spans 13 residues. The germline V gene has CDR1 SQVTM and CDR2 ANQGSEA. With 0 bases removed from V and 1 base from J, the gap between germline ends came to 6 bases. In DNA, the CDR3 is TGCAGCGTTGAAGACACAGCGAACACTGAAGCTTTCTTT. As protein: CSVEDTANTEAFF. Together with reference TRBV29-1 and TRBJ1-1, the CDR3 gives the full variable domain: SAVISQKPSRDICQRGTSLTIQCQVDSQVTMMFWYRQQPGQSLTLIATANQGSEATYESGFVIDKFPISRPNLTFSTLTVSNMSPEDSSIYLCSVEDTANTEAFFGQGTRLTVV.

The CDR3 DNA sequence: TGTGCCAGCAGCTTACGCCAGGCTGGCACAGATACGCAGTATTTT. Its protein product is CASSLRQAGTDTQYF. This chain joins TRBV11-2 and TRBJ2-3; D gene unclear. The CDR3 length is 15 residues. The V gene lost 2 bases and the J gene lost 1 base, with 10 bases spanning the gap. The germline gives CDR1 SGHAT, CDR2 FQNNGV.

This chain joins TRBV4-1 and TRBJ2-5, with 12 bases that match TRBD2. CDR1 is MGHRA, CDR2 YSYEKL, per germline. The CDR3 extends over 18 amino acids. V lost 1 base to trimming and J lost 2 bases; unmatched junction nucleotides: 8. CDR3 protein: CASSQGPSSGGGQETQYF. The CDR3 bases are TGCGCCAGCAGCCAAGGGCCGTCTAGCGGGGGGGGGCAAGAGACCCAGTACTTC.

The genes are TRBV4-1 and TRBJ2-6; 9 nucleotides agree with TRBD2. CDR1 and CDR2 from the germline V gene are MGHRA and YSYEKL. The CDR3 spans 16 residues. V trimming: 5 bases; J trimming: 4 bases; junction bases outside the gene matches: 6. CDR3 residues: CASSDGLATGANVLTF. CDR3 nucleotides: TGCGCCAGCAGCGATGGACTAGCGACCGGGGCCAACGTCCTGACTTTC.

This clonotype came up once. The chain joins TRBV20-1 to TRBJ1-5, with D perhaps TRBD1 (5 bases). This CDR3 contains 12 residues. V was shortened by 1 base and J by 7 bases, with 8 bases between the two germline ends. Looked up from germline, CDR1 is DFQATT and CDR2 is SNEGSKA (reference sequence). The CDR3 here is CSARARQQPQHF. For the CDR3, the DNA is TGCAGTGCTAGAGCCAGACAGCAGCCCCAGCATTTT.

Only a few counts were recorded for this clonotype. The chain carries TRBV5-1 and TRBJ1-6; no definite D call. Trimming pared 0 bases from V and 0 bases from J, leaving 7 bases between. This CDR3 comprises 16 residues. Germline loops: CDR1 SGHRS, CDR2 YFSETQ. CDR3 bases: TGCGCCAGCAGCTTGGGGCCGAGCTCCTATAATTCACCCCTCCACTTT. Its protein product is CASSLGPSSYNSPLHF.

The rearrangement joins TRBV15 to TRBJ1-2, with 7 bases that match TRBD1. Trimming at V came to 0 bases and at J to 4 bases, leaving 2 bases not matched to a gene. The CDR3 is 14 amino acids. Germline lookup yields CDR1 LNHNV and CDR2 YYDKDF (reference sequence). This CDR3 reads CATSRDGQVYGYTF. The CDR3 nucleotides read TGTGCCACCAGCAGAGATGGACAGGTCTATGGCTACACCTTC.

The chain has TRBV7-2 and TRBJ2-7; D is possibly TRBD1 or TRBD2 (5 bases each). The V gene's germline CDR1 is SGHTA and CDR2 FQGNSA. V lost 7 bases and J lost 0, with 19 bases in between. CDR3 size: 16 residues. CDR3 in amino acids: CASTTRRDGTSYEQYF. In DNA form, the CDR3 reads TGTGCCAGCACTACCAGGCGAGACGGGACCTCCTACGAGCAGTACTTC.

The chain joins TRBV2 to TRBJ2-1; no clear D gene. Looked up from germline, CDR1 is SNHLY and CDR2 is FYNNEI. V lost 3 bases and J lost 10, with 10 bases in between. The CDR3 has 12 residues. CDR3 region: CASSDPLGEQFF. CDR3 coding DNA: TGTGCCAGCAGTGACCCCTTAGGAGAGCAGTTCTTC.

The chain carries TRBV7-9 and TRBJ2-1; no clear D gene. The CDR3 has 10 residues. Trimming pared 4 bases from V and 9 bases from J, leaving 4 bases between. Germline V gene lookup returns CDR1 SEHNR and CDR2 FQNEAQ (reference sequence). In nucleotides, the CDR3 is TGTGCCAGCAGCTCTGCTGAGCAGTTCTTC. It specifies CASSSAEQFF.

This rearrangement joins TRBV6-5 to TRBJ2-7; no clear D. This CDR3 contains 15 residues. Deletions cut 0 bases from V and 2 bases from J, with 11 bases between. Germline values: CDR1 MNHEY, CDR2 SVGAGI. For the CDR3, the DNA is TGTGCCAGCAGTTACTCATCAGGCAGTCCCTACGAGCAGTACTTC. It specifies CASSYSSGSPYEQYF.

The V call is TRBV12-3 or TRBV12-4, the J call TRBJ2-5; D might be TRBD2 (5 bases). V lost 6 bases and J lost 5, with 13 bases in between. The length of the CDR3 is 13 residues. The CDR3 DNA sequence: TGTGCCAGCAGCCGCTCTGAGGGCGAGACCCAGTACTTC. Its translation is CASSRSEGETQYF.

The chain is built from TRBV12-3 or TRBV12-4 and TRBJ1-2; D unresolved. This CDR3 has 13 residues. V lost 6 bases and J 12 bases, leaving 20 bases between the germline ends. This CDR3 reads CASRTSTDLIDTF. CDR3 DNA: TGTGCCAGCAGAACTTCTACGGACCTGATCGACACCTTC.

The gene calls are TRBV29-1 and TRBJ2-7; D unresolved. The closer fit of TRBJ2-5 to the DNA end suggests the J call may be wrong. Germline V gene data show CDR1 as SQVTM and CDR2 as ANQGSEA. This CDR3 region has 12 residues. The CDR3 loop reads CSVRGYQETQYF. The CDR3 nucleotides are TGCAGCGTCCGAGGCTACCAAGAGACCCAGTACTTC.

CDR3 in DNA: TGTGCCAGCAGCCAAACGACTAGCGGGGGGAGTGGTACGCAGTATTTT. Protein: CASSQTTSGGSGTQYF. The chain joins TRBV4-2 to TRBJ2-3; 13 bases are shared with TRBD2. This CDR3 is built from 16 residues. The germline V gene encodes CDR1 LGHNA and CDR2 YNFKEQ. The trim removed 2 bases at V and 8 bases at J, leaving 7 bases unmatched.

The chain carries TRBV20-1 and TRBJ2-5; TRBD2 matches 8 bases. Gene TRBJ2-1 matches the end of the DNA better, so the J call may be wrong. The CDR3 loop spans 14 amino acids. Per the germline V gene, CDR1 is DFQATT and CDR2 is SNEGSKA (reference sequence). The CDR3 region has the DNA TGCAGTGCTAGAGTACCCCGGGGGGGCGTTGAGCAGTTCTTC. Translation: CSARVPRGGVEQFF.

In its sample, this clonotype was seen a few times. The gene calls are TRBV4-1 and TRBJ2-5, with 8 positions matching TRBD1. CDR1 and CDR2 (germline): MGHRA, YSYEKL. Unmatched junction bases numbered 5, after V lost 0 bases and J lost 5 bases. CDR3 length equals 15 residues. The CDR3 loop is CASSQEQGGSETQYF. As DNA, the CDR3 is TGCGCCAGCAGCCAAGAACAGGGGGGATCGGAGACCCAGTACTTC.